This is a list of T cell receptor beta chains from one sample in a study of T cell responses to AZD1222 COVID-19 vaccine. Here immunoSEQ multiplex PCR was the method, and the copy in TCRdb shows in-frame clones only, minus some. The repertoire holds approximately 140,000 clones, with approximately 90% as singletons. Sequenced here: peripheral blood, sampled on day 0 of AZD1222 vaccination. The source of these receptors is an adult in good health. The CDR3 runs from the conserved cysteine through the conserved F or W. D genes are given only for firm matches. Expanded clones are given a class, and other clones once, few, many or no size at all.

clone size	D gene	V gene	J gene	CDR3 DNA	CDR3 protein
-	TRBD1	TRBV3-1/TRBV3-2	TRBJ1-2	TGTGCCAGCAGCCAAGTTGCCAGGGGGGGGTATGGCTACACCTTC	CASSQVARGGYGYTF
-	-	TRBV7-3	TRBJ2-3	TGTGCCAGCAGCTTATCCCCTCGAGTCGCTACGCAGTATTTT	CASSLSPRVATQYF
few	-	TRBV10-3	TRBJ1-1	TGTGCCATCAACCAGGGGCGGGACACTGAAGCTTTCTTT	CAINQGRDTEAFF
-	TRBD1	TRBV7-9	TRBJ2-4	TGTGCCAGCAGTCAAGGACAGGGCGACCGGTCCAAAAACATTCAGTACTTC	CASSQGQGDRSKNIQYF
-	TRBD1	TRBV6-5	TRBJ1-1	TGTGCCAGCAGAAATACAGGGGTTGTTGAAGCTTTCTTT	CASRNTGVVEAFF
-	-	TRBV29-1	TRBJ1-1	TGCAGCGCTCTTGCGGGGTTGGGGACTGAAGCTTTCTTT	CSALAGLGTEAFF
-	-	TRBV9	TRBJ1-5	TGTGCCAGCAGCCCCGGGGGGAGCAATCAGCCCCAGCATTTT	CASSPGGSNQPQHF
-	-	TRBV12-3/TRBV12-4	TRBJ2-7	TGTGCCAGCAGTTTCACCTACGAGCAGTACTTC	CASSFTYEQYF
-	-	TRBV7-2	TRBJ1-5	TGTGCCAGCAGCTTAGCGGGGGGGGCTGCTCAGCCCCAGCATTTT	CASSLAGGAAQPQHF
-	-	TRBV10-3	TRBJ2-3	TGTGCCATCAGTGAACGAGATCTTCGCGCGCAGTATTTT	CAISERDLRAQYF
-	-	TRBV5-6	TRBJ1-1	TGTGCCAGCAGCTTGTGGGGGTCCCACACTGAAGCTTTCTTT	CASSLWGSHTEAFF
-	-	TRBV27	TRBJ2-7	TGTGCCAGCAGTTTAGTTCTCGGGGACGAGCAGTACTTC	CASSLVLGDEQYF
few	-	TRBV4-2	TRBJ1-5	TGTGCCAGCAGCCAAGATTTACAGACTAATCAGCCCCAGCATTTT	CASSQDLQTNQPQHF
-	-	TRBV5-1	TRBJ2-3	TGCGCCAGCAGCTTTGAGTCAGATACGCAGTATTTT	CASSFESDTQYF
-	-	TRBV12-3/TRBV12-4	TRBJ1-2	TGTGCCAGCAGGGGCGGGGGTCACTATGGCTACACCTTC	CASRGGGHYGYTF
-	-	TRBV7-3	TRBJ1-5	TGTGCCAGCAGCTTACTTGGGGGGGGCGATCAGCCCCAGCATTTT	CASSLLGGGDQPQHF
-	-	TRBV10-1	TRBJ1-6	TGCGCCAGCAGTGTGGGACATTGTGGGAATTCACCCCTCCACTTT	CASSVGHCGNSPLHF
-	TRBD1	TRBV5-8	TRBJ1-2	TGTGCCAGCAGCTTGAGAATCGGGACAGGGGACCGCTATGGCTACACCTTC	CASSLRIGTGDRYGYTF
-	-	TRBV15	TRBJ2-6	TGTGCCACCAGCATCGGGGGCACTGGGGCCAACGTCCTGACTTTC	CATSIGGTGANVLTF
-	-	TRBV19	TRBJ1-4	TGTGCCAGTAGTCTCGCGGGACAACTTAATGAAAAACTGTTTTTT	CASSLAGQLNEKLFF
-	-	TRBV7-2	TRBJ1-1	TGTGCCAGCAGCTTTTTACCAGAAGGCACTGAAGCTTTCTTT	CASSFLPEGTEAFF
-	-	TRBV5-1	TRBJ2-5	TGCGCCAGCAGCCTGGACAGTCAGATGGAGACCCAGTACTTC	CASSLDSQMETQYF